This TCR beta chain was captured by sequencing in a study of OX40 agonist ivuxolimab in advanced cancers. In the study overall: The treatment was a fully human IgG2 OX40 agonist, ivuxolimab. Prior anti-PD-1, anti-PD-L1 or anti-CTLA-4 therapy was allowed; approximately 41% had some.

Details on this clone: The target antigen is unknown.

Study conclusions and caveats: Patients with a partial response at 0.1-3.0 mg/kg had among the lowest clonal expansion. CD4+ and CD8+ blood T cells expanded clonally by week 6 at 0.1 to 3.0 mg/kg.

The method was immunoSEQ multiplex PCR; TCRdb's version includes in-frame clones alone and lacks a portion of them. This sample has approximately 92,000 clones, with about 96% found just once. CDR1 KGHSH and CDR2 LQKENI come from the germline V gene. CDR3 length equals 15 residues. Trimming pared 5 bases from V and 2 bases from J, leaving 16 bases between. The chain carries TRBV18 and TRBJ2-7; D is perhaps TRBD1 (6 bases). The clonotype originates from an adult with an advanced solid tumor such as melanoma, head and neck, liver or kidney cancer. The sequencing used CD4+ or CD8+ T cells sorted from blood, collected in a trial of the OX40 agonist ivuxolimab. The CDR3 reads CASSEDSLRAYEQYF. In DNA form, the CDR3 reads TGTGCCAGCTCAGAGGACAGTCTTAGGGCCTACGAGCAGTACTTC.